This entry lists 19 T cell receptor beta chains sequenced from one sample in a study of T cells in Graves' hyperthyroidism and ophthalmopathy. Regions amplified from RNA transcripts were the TCR beta CDR3 regions. An initial round of RT-PCR targeting the TCR CDR3 relied on the HTBI primer set. Via MiXCR, TCRdb re-called the multiplex PCR reads, giving one row per CDR3 protein. The sample includes approximately 360,000 distinct CDR3 sequences, about 15% of them seen just once. The sample was blood. These receptors all stem from a woman aged 18 to 35 with Graves' hyperthyroidism that later progressed to Graves' ophthalmopathy.

This clonotype has at least ten counts. A single base separates this from a much larger clone, so it may be a read error. The chain couples TRBV12-3 or TRBV12-4 to TRBJ2-1, with 11 bases aligning to TRBD2. The CDR3 is 17 residues long. Losses at the gene ends were 5 bases for V and 0 bases for J; bases not matched to a gene: 6. CDR3 nucleotides: TGTGCCAGCAGTCATCCTAGCGGGAGGCTCTCCTACAATGAGCAGTTCTTC. Its protein is CASSHPSGRLSYNEQFF.

This clonotype appeared a few times. The rearrangement uses TRBV29-1 and TRBJ1-4; D is possibly TRBD1 (6 bases). The CDR3 consists of 15 residues. Trimming took 3 bases from V and 4 from J, leaving 15 bases between them. The germline V gene encodes CDR1 SQVTM and CDR2 ANQGSEA. Written as DNA, the CDR3 is TGCAGCGTTGATAACAGGGATCGGGGTAATGAAAAACTGTTTTTT. Protein sequence: CSVDNRDRGNEKLFF.

This clonotype was seen ten or more times. J is TRBJ2-1 and V is TRBV28; 9 bases agree with TRBD1. There are 16 residues in the CDR3. V lost 3 bases to trimming and J lost 2 bases; unmatched junction nucleotides: 5. Germline values: CDR1 MDHEN, CDR2 SYDVKM. CDR3 protein: CASSFGGTGPYNEQFF. The DNA of the CDR3 is TGTGCCAGCAGTTTTGGTGGGACAGGGCCCTACAATGAGCAGTTCTTC.

CDR3 region: CATGDSPSGANVLTF. In nucleotides, the CDR3 is TGTGCCACAGGGGACAGCCCCTCTGGGGCCAACGTCCTGACTTTC. The V gene is TRBV6-2 or TRBV6-3, the J gene TRBJ2-6; 7 bases fit TRBD1. The germline V gene has CDR1 MNHEY and CDR2 SVGEGT. This CDR3 is 15 amino acids long. With V trimmed by 10 bases and J by 0 bases, 6 bases remained unmatched.

This chain joins TRBV15 and TRBJ1-2, with TRBD1 as a possible D gene (6 bases). The CDR3 has 16 residues. From germline, CDR1 is LNHNV and CDR2 YYDKDF (reference sequence). V dropped 0 bases and J dropped 3 bases, with 14 bases sitting between them. The CDR3 DNA reads TGTGCCACCAGCAGAGATCGTCAAGGGGGGGACTATGGCTACACCTTC. It yields the protein CATSRDRQGGDYGYTF.

Ten or more counts support this clonotype. The chain uses TRBV10-3 and TRBJ2-7; D remains ambiguous. Trimming took off 7 bases at V and 2 bases at J, with 15 bases between the two ends. This CDR3 has 14 amino acids. The germline V gene encodes CDR1 ENHRY and CDR2 SYGVKD. The CDR3 sequence: CAITPYESAYEQYF. The DNA of the CDR3 is TGTGCCATCACCCCCTATGAATCCGCCTACGAGCAGTACTTC.

This clonotype has at least ten counts. The chain employs TRBV9 and TRBJ2-5; possible D gene TRBD2, 6 bases. The CDR3 spans 15 residues. The germline V and J ends were trimmed by 3 bases and 5 bases, with 17 bases remaining between them. From germline, CDR1 is SGDLS and CDR2 YYNGEE. For the CDR3, the DNA is TGTGCCAGCAGCGCTCTTGGGACTGCCGGGGAGACCCAGTACTTC. It encodes CASSALGTAGETQYF.

This clonotype showed up many times. The gene calls are TRBV28 and TRBJ1-2; perhaps TRBD1 as D (5 bases). The CDR3 extends over 12 amino acids. Trimming removed 5 bases from V and 4 bases from J, with 8 bases in between. CDR1 is MDHEN, CDR2 SYDVKM, per germline. CDR3 nucleotides: TGTGCCAGCAGTGCCGGGGCCTATGGCTACACCTTC. It translates to CASSAGAYGYTF.

This clonotype was seen a handful of times. The chain recombines TRBV3-1 with TRBJ2-5; D perhaps matches TRBD2 (5 bases). The CDR3 sequence is 16 residues long. Trimming removed 2 bases at V and 0 bases at J, with 13 bases between. The germline gives CDR1 LGHDT, CDR2 YNNKEL (reference sequence). This CDR3 reads CASSQSALAYQETQYF. The CDR3 nucleotides are TGTGCCAGCAGCCAAAGTGCCCTAGCCTACCAAGAGACCCAGTACTTC.

The chain employs TRBV5-1 and TRBJ1-1; perhaps TRBD1 as D (5 bases). The length of the CDR3 is 19 residues. Between the trimmed V and J ends, which lost 0 bases and 4 bases, there was a span of 25 bases. Germline loops: CDR1 SGHRS, CDR2 YFSETQ. In nucleotides, the CDR3 is TGCGCCAGCAGCTTGGGCACGGGGCAACGGCACGTCGGGGTCACTGAAGCTTTCTTT. This gives the protein CASSLGTGQRHVGVTEAFF. Filled out from reference TRBV5-1 and TRBJ1-1, the complete variable domain reads KAGVTQTPRYLIKTRGQQVTLSCSPISGHRSVSWYQQTPGQGLQFLFEYFSETQRNKGNFPGRFSGRQFSNSRSEMNVSTLELGDSALYLCASSLGTGQRHVGVTEAFFGQGTRLTVV.

This clonotype was seen many times. This rearrangement joins TRBV12-3 or TRBV12-4 to TRBJ1-2, with D perhaps TRBD1 (6 bases). The V gene lost 6 bases and the J gene lost 4 bases, with 15 bases spanning the gap. The CDR3 covers 14 residues. The CDR3 here is CASRPMGAFYGYTF. CDR3 nucleotides: TGTGCCAGCAGGCCGATGGGGGCCTTCTATGGCTACACCTTC.

This clonotype was detected ten times or more. The chain carries TRBV6-1 and TRBJ2-1; 8 positions agree with TRBD2. CDR1 MNHNS and CDR2 SASEGT come from the germline V gene. J lost 4 bases, V lost 7 bases, and 9 bases had no gene match. This CDR3 has 15 residues. This chain's CDR3 is CASNPSGSPYNEQFF. The DNA of the CDR3 is TGTGCCAGCAACCCCAGCGGGAGCCCATACAATGAGCAGTTCTTC.

This clonotype has more than one count but fewer than ten. This chain joins TRBV30 and TRBJ2-2; 11 bases are a match to TRBD2. Losses at the gene ends were 4 bases for V and 4 bases for J; bases not matched to a gene: 8. CDR1 is GTSNPN, CDR2 SVGIG, per germline (reference sequence). The CDR3 consists of 16 residues. The CDR3 DNA is TGTGCCTGGACATTCGGGACTAGCGGTTTCACCGGGGAGCTGTTTTTT. As protein: CAWTFGTSGFTGELFF.

This clonotype was seen at least ten times. The chain employs TRBV5-4 and TRBJ2-5, with D perhaps TRBD1 or TRBD2 (6 bases each). V lost 4 bases, J lost 1 base, and 17 bases lay in between. The CDR3 contains 16 residues. Germline V gives CDR1 SGHNT, CDR2 YYREEE (reference sequence). Here the CDR3 DNA reads TGTGCCAGCAGCAACGAGGGGGGAGGTCTCCAAGAGACCCAGTACTTC. Translation gives CASSNEGGGLQETQYF.

This clonotype has ten or more counts. The V and J genes are TRBV7-3 and TRBJ2-7; no clear D. From germline, CDR1 is SGHTA and CDR2 FQGTGA. The CDR3 spans 14 residues. The V gene lost 2 bases and the J gene lost 1 base, with 9 bases spanning the gap. CDR3 sequence: CASSLEFGSYEQYF. CDR3 sequence (DNA): TGTGCCAGCAGCTTAGAGTTCGGTTCCTACGAGCAGTACTTC.

This clonotype was detected many times. The genes are TRBV7-9 and TRBJ2-7; TRBD1 matches at 8 bases. The CDR3 spans 17 residues. Germline V gene lookup returns CDR1 SEHNR and CDR2 FQNEAQ (reference sequence). V gave up 5 bases and J gave up 5 bases; unmatched junction bases: 17. The CDR3 sequence: CASSQPPGRTGINEQYF. The CDR3 region has the DNA TGTGCCAGCAGCCAACCCCCGGGTCGGACAGGGATCAACGAGCAGTACTTC.

This rearrangement joins TRBV4-1 to TRBJ2-2; TRBD2 agrees at 8 bases. Germline trimming cut 0 bases from V and 5 bases from J; bases unmatched to any gene: 20. The CDR3 has 21 amino acids. Per the germline V gene, CDR1 is MGHRA and CDR2 is YSYEKL. CDR3 residues: CASSQDLSLTRTSLKTGELFF. For the CDR3, the DNA is TGCGCCAGCAGCCAAGATCTTTCATTGACCCGGACTAGCTTGAAGACCGGGGAGCTGTTTTTT.

This clonotype was recorded many times. In DNA form, the CDR3 reads TGCAGTGCACCTGACAGGGGGGGGTACGAGCAGTACTTC. It specifies CSAPDRGGYEQYF. V is TRBV20-1 and J is TRBJ2-7; 9 nucleotides line up with TRBD1. The J segment lost 4 bases and the V segment lost 6 bases, leaving 7 bases of the junction unmatched. CDR3 length equals 13 residues. Germline V gene lookup returns CDR1 DFQATT and CDR2 SNEGSKA (reference sequence).

The chain couples TRBV15 to TRBJ2-3; 7 bases agree with TRBD2. There are 17 residues in the CDR3. J lost 2 bases, V lost 2 bases, and 10 bases had no gene match. Germline CDR1 and CDR2: LNHNV and YYDKDF (reference sequence). The chain's CDR3 is CATSRHVGGEHTDTQYF. The CDR3 coding sequence is TGTGCCACCAGCAGACACGTGGGAGGGGAACACACAGATACGCAGTATTTT. Full variable domain (rest looked up from reference TRBV15 and TRBJ2-3): DAMVIQNPRYQVTQFGKPVTLSCSQTLNHNVMYWYQQKSSQAPKLLFHYYDKDFNNEADTPDNFQSRRPNTSFCFLDIRSPGLGDTAMYLCATSRHVGGEHTDTQYFGPGTRLTVL.